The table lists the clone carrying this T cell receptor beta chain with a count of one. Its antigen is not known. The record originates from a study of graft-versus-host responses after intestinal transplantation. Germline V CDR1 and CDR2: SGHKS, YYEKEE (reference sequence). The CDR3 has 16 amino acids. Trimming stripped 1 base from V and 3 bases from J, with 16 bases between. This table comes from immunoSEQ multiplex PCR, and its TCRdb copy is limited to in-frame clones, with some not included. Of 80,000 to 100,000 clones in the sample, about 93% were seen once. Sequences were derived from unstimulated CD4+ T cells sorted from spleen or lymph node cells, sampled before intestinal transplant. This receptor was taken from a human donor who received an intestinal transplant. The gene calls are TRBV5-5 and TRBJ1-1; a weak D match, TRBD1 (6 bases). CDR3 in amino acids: CASSLWRGALDTEAFF. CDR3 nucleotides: TGTGCCAGCAGCTTGTGGCGGGGGGCTCTTGACACTGAAGCTTTCTTT.